This T cell receptor beta chain originates from a study of cytomegalovirus exposure and HLA in healthy donors. Findings and limits, study-wide: Previous analysis showed most TCR beta V segments were productive about 90% or about 30% of the time.

The PCR was carried out with 60 Vbeta primers and 13 Jbeta primers. Profiling relied on immunoSEQ multiplex PCR, and the TCRdb table lists in-frame clones only, not all of them. The profile shows roughly 240,000 clones, around four fifths of them singletons. In the case of this clone: What it binds is not known.

Looked up from germline, CDR1 is MNHEY and CDR2 is SMNVEV (reference sequence). This CDR3 has 13 residues. V lost 5 bases and J 5 bases, leaving 12 bases between the germline ends. The sample consisted of PBMCs. This clonotype originated in a boy aged 10-17 years in good health and CMV-seronegative. V gene TRBV27 combines with J gene TRBJ1-1; D not certain. CDR3 in amino acids: CASSRRARTEAFF. As DNA, the CDR3 is TGTGCCAGCAGTCGGAGAGCGCGTACTGAAGCTTTCTTT.